This paragraph reports one TCR beta chain. This clone was seen only a few times. The antigen this receptor binds is unknown. No quality values exist for individual bases; no much larger clone is one base distant. Each collaborating institution followed its own protocols to collect whole blood in K2EDTA tubes. Collaborator samples were shipped for TCRbeta analysis as frozen whole blood, isolated PBMCs, or DNA extracted from either sample type. Looking up the germline V gene (reference sequence) yields CDR1 LGHDT and CDR2 YNNKEL. Trimmed from V: 4 bases; trimmed from J: 5 bases; junction bases lacking a gene match: 10. The CDR3, cysteine through phenylalanine, is 16 amino acids long. The read is trimmed to its CDR3 DNA, 48 bases read in frame from base 1. This entry is derived from a study of blood T cell repertoires in COVID-19 (dated by TCRdb to 2018 to 2021). At the level of the whole study: The collaborator samples originated in the United States, Italy and Spain and spanned the acute and convalescent phases of COVID-19. The prospective study material was composed of cDNA or gDNA derived from T cells, B-cell-depleted T cells, or PBMCs. Deeply sampled blood TCRbeta repertoires from subjects exposed to, actively infected with, or recovered from COVID-19 were included in the dataset. The repertoires were made available in a free public database intended to serve as a resource for research on the immune response to SARS-CoV-2. Samples came from the ongoing ImmuneRACE study (first 160 participants) plus 1,254 subjects from 6 global collaborators. Nearly every sample came with metadata listing a de-identified subject ID, COVID-19 status, age in years and sex. Where available, HLA class I and class II types were taken from metadata supplied by the sample provider and were not determined by assay-based typing.

The immunoSEQ Assay, a bias-controlled multiplex PCR, was used to amplify TCRbeta CDR3 regions from genomic DNA. The paper's processing steps were these. The number of nucleated cells in each sample was estimated by amplification of reference gene primers within the assay. Sequence reads were collapsed and filtered to measure the absolute abundance of every unique TCRbeta CDR3 rearrangement. For each sample, productive Simpson clonality was calculated as the square root of Simpson's diversity index across productive rearrangements. TCRdb retrieved this table from immuneACCESS and kept in-frame rearrangements only. Not all clones are present; in checked studies, unresolved V genes account for under half, and no reason is known for the remainder. V and J calls and clone size are as listed in that table; D and trimming were resolved from the DNA. This sample has about 150,000 clones in its table, and about four fifths of those were observed once. The top ten clonotypes cover approximately 15% of the sample.

Overall study outcomes, separate from this receptor: The quantity of clinical and demographic metadata differed by source and by participant and was supplied without curation.

The sequenced sample was peripheral blood. The receptor was isolated from a woman older than 75 with acute or convalescent COVID-19. Rearrangement joined TRBV3-1 (or the pseudogene TRBV3-2) to TRBJ1-1; 10 central nucleotides agree with TRBD1. The DNA is as follows: TGTGCCAGCAGCCTCGGGACAGGGGTAACTTCGACTGAAGCTTTCTTT. This is translated as CASSLGTGVTSTEAFF.